This T cell receptor beta chain is from a study of CD8+ T cells in alopecia areata. Researchers picked out CD4+ and CD8+ T cells from PBMCs by sorting. Extracted RNA was reverse transcribed into cDNA, the sequencing template. The method was immunoSEQ multiplex PCR; TCRdb's version includes in-frame clones alone and lacks a portion of them. The table has around 97,000 clones, approximately 58% seen once. Sequenced sample: CD4+ T cells sorted from blood. The receptor was isolated from a human donor in good health.

Here the CDR3 DNA reads TGTGCCACCAGCAGAGATTCGGGGACAGGGAATAATCAGCCCCAGCATTTT. It encodes CATSRDSGTGNNQPQHF. The rearrangement joins TRBV15 to TRBJ1-5; 9 nucleotides match TRBD1. This CDR3 spans 17 amino acids. Germline V lookup: CDR1 LNHNV, CDR2 YYDKDF (reference sequence). The V and J ends lost 0 bases and 4 bases, in that order; junction bases with no gene match: 7.